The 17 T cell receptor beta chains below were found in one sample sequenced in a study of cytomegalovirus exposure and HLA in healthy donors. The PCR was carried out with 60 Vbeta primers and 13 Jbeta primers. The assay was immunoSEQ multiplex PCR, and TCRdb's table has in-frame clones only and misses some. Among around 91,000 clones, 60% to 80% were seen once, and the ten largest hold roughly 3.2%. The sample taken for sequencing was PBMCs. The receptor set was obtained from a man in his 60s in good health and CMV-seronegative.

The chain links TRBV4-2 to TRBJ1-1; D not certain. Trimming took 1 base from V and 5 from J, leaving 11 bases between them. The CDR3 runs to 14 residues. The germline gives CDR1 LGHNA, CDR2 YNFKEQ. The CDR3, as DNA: TGTGCCAGCAGCCAAGGGGTGAGGCAAACTGAAGCTTTCTTT. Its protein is CASSQGVRQTEAFF.

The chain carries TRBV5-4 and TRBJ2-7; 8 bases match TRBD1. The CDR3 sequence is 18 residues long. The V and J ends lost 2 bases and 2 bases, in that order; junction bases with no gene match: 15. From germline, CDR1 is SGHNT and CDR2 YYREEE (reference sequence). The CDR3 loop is CASSLPNPRTGTTYEQYF. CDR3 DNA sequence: TGTGCCAGCAGCTTACCAAACCCTAGGACAGGGACAACCTACGAGCAGTACTTC.

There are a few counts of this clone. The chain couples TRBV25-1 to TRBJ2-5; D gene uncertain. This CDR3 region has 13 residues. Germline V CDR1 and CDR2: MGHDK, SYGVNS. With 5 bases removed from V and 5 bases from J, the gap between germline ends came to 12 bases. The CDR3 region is CASSPPPRETQYF. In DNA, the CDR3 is TGTGCCAGCAGTCCTCCCCCCCGGGAGACCCAGTACTTC.

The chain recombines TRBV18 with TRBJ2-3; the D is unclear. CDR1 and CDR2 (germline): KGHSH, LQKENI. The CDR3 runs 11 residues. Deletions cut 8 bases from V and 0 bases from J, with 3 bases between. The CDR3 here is CASRSTDTQYF. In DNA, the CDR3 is TGTGCCAGCCGTAGCACAGATACGCAGTATTTT.

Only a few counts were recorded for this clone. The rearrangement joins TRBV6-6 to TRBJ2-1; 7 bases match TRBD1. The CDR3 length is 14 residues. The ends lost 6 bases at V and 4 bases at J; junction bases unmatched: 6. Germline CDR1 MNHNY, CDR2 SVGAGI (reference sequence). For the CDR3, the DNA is TGTGCCAGCAGACCCGGGACAGCTTACAATGAGCAGTTCTTC. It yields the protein CASRPGTAYNEQFF.

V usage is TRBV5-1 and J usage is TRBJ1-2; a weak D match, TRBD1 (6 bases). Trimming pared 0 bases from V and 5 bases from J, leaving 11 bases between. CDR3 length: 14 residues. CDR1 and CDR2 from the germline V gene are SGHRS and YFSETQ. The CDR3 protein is CASSLAGVQYGYTF. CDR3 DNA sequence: TGCGCCAGCAGCTTGGCAGGGGTTCAGTATGGCTACACCTTC.

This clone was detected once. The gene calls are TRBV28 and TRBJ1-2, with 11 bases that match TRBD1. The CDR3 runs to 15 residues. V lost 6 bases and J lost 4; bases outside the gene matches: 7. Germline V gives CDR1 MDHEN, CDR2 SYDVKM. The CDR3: CASRPGTGGSYGYTF. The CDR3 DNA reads TGTGCCAGCAGACCCGGGACAGGGGGGTCCTATGGCTACACCTTC.

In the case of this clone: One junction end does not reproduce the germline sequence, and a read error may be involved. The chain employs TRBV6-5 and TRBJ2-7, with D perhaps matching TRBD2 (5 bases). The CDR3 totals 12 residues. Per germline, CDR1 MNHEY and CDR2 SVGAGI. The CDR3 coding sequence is TGTGCCAGCAGTTTGGCCGCCGGGGTTTATCACTTC. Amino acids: CASSLAAGVYHF.

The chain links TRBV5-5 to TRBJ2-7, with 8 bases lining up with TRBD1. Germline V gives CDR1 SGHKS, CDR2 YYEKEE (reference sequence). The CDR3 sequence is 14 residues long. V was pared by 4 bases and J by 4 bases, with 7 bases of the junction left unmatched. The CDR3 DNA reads TGTGCCAGCAGCAGCCGGGACAGGTCATACGAGCAGTACTTC. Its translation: CASSSRDRSYEQYF.

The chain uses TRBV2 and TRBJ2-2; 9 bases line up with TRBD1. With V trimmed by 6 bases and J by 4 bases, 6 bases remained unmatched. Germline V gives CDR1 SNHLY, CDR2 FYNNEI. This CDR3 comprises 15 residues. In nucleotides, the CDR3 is TGTGCCAGCAGAATACAGGGGGCGAGCACCGGGGAGCTGTTTTTT. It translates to CASRIQGASTGELFF.

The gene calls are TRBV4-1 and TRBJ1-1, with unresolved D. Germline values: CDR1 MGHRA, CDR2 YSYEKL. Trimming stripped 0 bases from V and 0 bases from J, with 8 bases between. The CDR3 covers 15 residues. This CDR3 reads CASSQERVMNTEAFF. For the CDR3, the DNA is TGCGCCAGCAGCCAAGAGCGGGTAATGAACACTGAAGCTTTCTTT.

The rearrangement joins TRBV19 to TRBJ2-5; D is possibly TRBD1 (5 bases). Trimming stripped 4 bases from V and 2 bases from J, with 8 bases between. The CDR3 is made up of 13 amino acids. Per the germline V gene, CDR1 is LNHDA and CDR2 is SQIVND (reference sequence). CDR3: CASSTRQQETQYF. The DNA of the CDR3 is TGTGCCAGTAGTACCCGACAGCAAGAGACCCAGTACTTC.

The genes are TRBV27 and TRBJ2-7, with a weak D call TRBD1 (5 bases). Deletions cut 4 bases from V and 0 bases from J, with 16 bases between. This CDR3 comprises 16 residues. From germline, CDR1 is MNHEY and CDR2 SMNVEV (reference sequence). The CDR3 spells CASSYGRGRGSYEQYF. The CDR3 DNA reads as TGTGCCAGCAGTTACGGAAGGGGAAGGGGCTCCTACGAGCAGTACTTC.

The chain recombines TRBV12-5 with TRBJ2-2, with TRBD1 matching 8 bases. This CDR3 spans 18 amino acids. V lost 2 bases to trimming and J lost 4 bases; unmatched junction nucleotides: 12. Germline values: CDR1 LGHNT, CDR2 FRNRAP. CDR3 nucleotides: TGTGCTAGTGGTTTGTTTGCGAGACAGGGGACGATCACCGGGGAGCTGTTTTTT. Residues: CASGLFARQGTITGELFF. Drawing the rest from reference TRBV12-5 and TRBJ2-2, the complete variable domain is DARVTQTPRHKVTEMGQEVTMRCQPILGHNTVFWYRQTMMQGLELLAYFRNRAPLDDSGMPKDRFSAEMPDATLATLKIQPSEPRDSAVYFCASGLFARQGTITGELFFGEGSRLTVL.

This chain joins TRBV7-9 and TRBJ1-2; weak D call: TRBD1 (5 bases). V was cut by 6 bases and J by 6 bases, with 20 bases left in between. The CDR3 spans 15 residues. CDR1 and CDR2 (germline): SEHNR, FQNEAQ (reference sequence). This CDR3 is CASRYQAWLGDGYTF. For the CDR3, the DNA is TGTGCCAGCAGATACCAGGCGTGGTTAGGGGATGGCTACACCTTC.

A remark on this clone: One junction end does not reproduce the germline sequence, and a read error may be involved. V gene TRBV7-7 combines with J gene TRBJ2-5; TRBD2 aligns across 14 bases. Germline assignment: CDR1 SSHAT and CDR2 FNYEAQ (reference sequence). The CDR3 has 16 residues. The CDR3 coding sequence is TGTGCTAGCAGCGAGTCGGGACTAGCGGGGGCCGGCGTCCAGTACTTC. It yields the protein CASSESGLAGAGVQYF. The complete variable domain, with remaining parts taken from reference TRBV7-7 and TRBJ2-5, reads GAGVSQSPRYKVTKRGQDVTLRCDPISSHATLYWYQQALGQGPEFLTYFNYEAQPDKSGLPSDRFSAERPEGSISTLTIQRTEQRDSAMYRCASSESGLAGAGVQYFGPGTRLLVL.

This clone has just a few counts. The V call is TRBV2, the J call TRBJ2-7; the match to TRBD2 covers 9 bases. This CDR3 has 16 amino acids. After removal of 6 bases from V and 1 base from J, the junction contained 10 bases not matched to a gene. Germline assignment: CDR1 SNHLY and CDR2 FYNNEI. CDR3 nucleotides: TGTGCCAGCAGCCCTCCAGGGCTAGCGGGATCCTACGAGCAGTACTTC. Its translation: CASSPPGLAGSYEQYF.